This entry lists 18 T cell receptor beta chains sequenced from one sample in a study of blood T cell repertoires in COVID-19. This table comes from immunoSEQ multiplex PCR, and its TCRdb copy is limited to in-frame clones, with some not included. The table shows around 450,000 clones, with about 85% occurring only once. The sample was PBMCs or T cells enriched from blood (not recorded which). These receptors came from a woman aged 18 to 35 with acute COVID-19.

This rearrangement joins TRBV19 to TRBJ2-5; D possibly corresponds to TRBD2 (6 bases). The CDR3 sequence is 12 residues long. The germline CDR1 and CDR2 sequences are LNHDA and SQIVND (reference sequence). The V end lost 10 bases, the J end lost 7 bases, and 16 bases lay between the germline ends. In nucleotides, the CDR3 is TGTGCCACGGGAGAGGGATGGGGGACCCAGTACTTC. Amino acids: CATGEGWGTQYF.

The chain uses TRBV19 and TRBJ1-5; 8 nucleotides align to TRBD1. Germline loops: CDR1 LNHDA, CDR2 SQIVND (reference sequence). With V trimmed by 5 bases and J by 7 bases, 7 bases remained unmatched. This CDR3 contains 14 residues. The CDR3, as DNA: TGTGCCAGTAGTCCGACAGGGGAAGAACAGCCCCAGCATTTT. The encoded protein is CASSPTGEEQPQHF.

This clone was detected only once. V gene TRBV10-1 combines with J gene TRBJ2-7; 7 nucleotides align to TRBD1. The CDR3 is 13 residues long. Germline V lookup: CDR1 WNHNN, CDR2 SYGVQD (reference sequence). J lost 2 bases, V lost 5 bases, and 3 bases had no gene match. CDR3 sequence: CASSSGTAYEQYF. The CDR3 DNA reads as TGCGCCAGCAGTTCCGGGACAGCCTACGAGCAGTACTTC.

The chain uses TRBV10-3 and TRBJ1-1, with 9 bases fitting TRBD1. CDR3 length: 11 amino acids. CDR1 is ENHRY, CDR2 SYGVKD, per germline. The V gene end was trimmed by 6 bases and the J gene end by 11 bases; junction bases not matched to a gene: 4. The CDR3 DNA reads TGTGCCATCAGACAGGGGGCGCATGCTTTCTTT. Amino acid sequence: CAIRQGAHAFF.

Points on this clone: A much larger clone sits a single nucleotide away, making a read error possible. The chain employs TRBV11-2 and TRBJ2-7; D possibly corresponds to TRBD1 (6 bases). With 2 bases removed from V and 3 bases from J, the gap between germline ends came to 8 bases. The CDR3 length is 13 residues. Per the germline V gene, CDR1 is SGHAT and CDR2 is FQNNGV. CDR3 nucleotide sequence: TGTGCCAGCAGCTTACAGGGGTTCTACGAGCAGTACTTC. It is translated as CASSLQGFYEQYF.

The V and J genes are TRBV6-5 and TRBJ1-5; D is ambiguous. CDR3 size: 15 residues. V was clipped by 5 bases and J by 10 bases, with 21 bases between them. From germline, CDR1 is MNHEY and CDR2 SVGAGI. The CDR3 DNA follows: TGTGCCAGCAGTCCTTCGGCGGGCATTAATCTACCCCAGCATTTT. It is translated as CASSPSAGINLPQHF.

A remark on this clone: Other DNA sequences in this specimen translate into the identical CDR3. The chain couples TRBV7-2 to TRBJ2-5, with TRBD1 matching 9 bases. The CDR3 covers 14 residues. After removal of 3 bases from V and 2 bases from J, the junction contained 1 base not matched to a gene. Germline V lookup: CDR1 SGHTA, CDR2 FQGNSA. As DNA, the CDR3 is TGTGCCAGCAGCTTCGACAGGGGGCAAGAGACCCAGTACTTC. Protein product: CASSFDRGQETQYF.

The V gene is TRBV4-1, the J gene TRBJ1-1, with 9 bases aligning to TRBD1. The germline V gene has CDR1 MGHRA and CDR2 YSYEKL. This CDR3 spans 16 amino acids. Trimming removed 2 bases from V and 3 bases from J; junction bases left unmatched: 7. CDR3 bases: TGCGCCAGCAGCCAACCTTACAGGGGGCGATACACTGAAGCTTTCTTT. This sequence encodes CASSQPYRGRYTEAFF.

The CDR3 nucleotides are TGTGCCAGCTCACCTTACAGGGAGAGGGTCGAGCAGTACTTC. Amino acids: CASSPYRERVEQYF. The chain couples TRBV18 to TRBJ2-7, with TRBD1 as a possible D gene (6 bases). Germline assignment: CDR1 KGHSH and CDR2 LQKENI. Trimming shortened V by 3 bases and J by 6 bases, and 15 bases separated the two germline ends. CDR3 length: 14 amino acids.

This chain connects TRBV2 to TRBJ1-4; D may be TRBD1 (5 bases). The CDR3 runs to 16 residues. CDR1 SNHLY and CDR2 FYNNEI come from the germline V gene. The V and J ends lost 3 bases and 0 bases respectively, with 11 bases between them. The CDR3 is CASSELDRATNEKLFF. CDR3 DNA sequence: TGTGCCAGCAGTGAGCTCGACAGAGCAACTAATGAAAAACTGTTTTTT.

The sample holds one count of this clone. CDR3 DNA: TGTGCCAGCAGTTGGACACAAACACCGGGACTAGCAGTCGAGCAGTACTTC. Translation: CASSWTQTPGLAVEQYF. The chain uses TRBV2 and TRBJ2-7, with 9 positions matching TRBD2. The V segment lost 5 bases and the J segment 6 bases; nucleotides outside the gene matches: 17. The CDR3 runs 17 residues. Germline assignment: CDR1 SNHLY and CDR2 FYNNEI.

The chain joins TRBV6-4 to TRBJ1-4; the D gene is possibly TRBD1 (5 bases). The V end lost 6 bases, the J end lost 2 bases, and 13 bases lay between the germline ends. This CDR3 contains 15 residues. Germline assignment: CDR1 MRHNA and CDR2 SNTAGT. In nucleotides, the CDR3 is TGTGCCAGCAGCAACCACGGGGGGACTAATGAAAAACTGTTTTTT. It encodes CASSNHGGTNEKLFF.

The chain links TRBV30 to TRBJ1-1, with TRBD1 identical over 7 bases. Per the germline V gene, CDR1 is GTSNPN and CDR2 is SVGIG (reference sequence). Trimming at V came to 2 bases and at J to 1 base, leaving 4 bases not matched to a gene. The CDR3 sequence is 14 residues long. CDR3: CAWSPGTANTEAFF. CDR3 bases: TGTGCCTGGAGTCCCGGGACAGCGAACACTGAAGCTTTCTTT.

This chain links TRBV6-5 with TRBJ1-2; D is ambiguous. From germline, CDR1 is MNHEY and CDR2 SVGAGI. The CDR3 is 14 residues long. With 8 bases removed from V and 0 bases from J, the gap between germline ends came to 13 bases. The CDR3 DNA is TGTGCCAGCTCGACGGACTACGCTAACTATGGCTACACCTTC. It is translated as CASSTDYANYGYTF.

Only one count was recorded for this clone. V usage is TRBV12-3 or TRBV12-4 and J usage is TRBJ1-1; D unclear. The CDR3 sequence is 13 residues long. Trimming shortened V by 2 bases and J by 1 base, and 5 bases separated the two germline ends. In DNA, the CDR3 is TGTGCCAGCAGTTTATCAGAGAACACTGAAGCTTTCTTT. Translated, it gives CASSLSENTEAFF.

The rearrangement joins TRBV27 to TRBJ1-2; 9 bases are shared with TRBD1. The ends lost 8 bases at V and 4 bases at J; junction bases unmatched: 11. This CDR3 contains 15 residues. Germline CDR1 MNHEY, CDR2 SMNVEV (reference sequence). The CDR3 DNA reads as TGTGCCAGCCGTTCAACCGGGACAGGGATCTATGGCTACACCTTC. It codes for CASRSTGTGIYGYTF.

The chain employs TRBV11-2 and TRBJ2-7, with TRBD2 matching over 10 bases. The CDR3 covers 15 residues. Germline V lookup: CDR1 SGHAT, CDR2 FQNNGV. V dropped 1 base and J dropped 3; count of bases not matched to a gene: 3. CDR3 loop: CASSLALAGIYEQYF. Written as DNA, the CDR3 is TGTGCCAGCAGCTTAGCACTAGCGGGAATCTACGAGCAGTACTTC.

J is TRBJ2-1 and V is TRBV20-1; a possible D gene is TRBD2 (6 bases). In germline, CDR1 is DFQATT, CDR2 SNEGSKA (reference sequence). Trimming removed 3 bases from V and 4 bases from J, with 25 bases in between. The CDR3 covers 18 residues. The CDR3 DNA sequence: TGCAGTGCTAGTCGGGTCGGGGGAGGTAGCCAAGGGTACAATGAGCAGTTCTTC. This encodes CSASRVGGGSQGYNEQFF.